The 18 T cell receptor beta chains presented below share a single source sample, sequenced in a study of blood T cell repertoires in COVID-19. Clones were read by immunoSEQ multiplex PCR, and TCRdb kept only the in-frame ones, dropping some. The table records 300,000 to 450,000 clones, roughly 90% of them present only once. Material: peripheral blood. All receptors derive from a woman aged 30 to 39 with COVID-19, enrolled during active disease.

The chain employs TRBV27 and TRBJ1-1; D remains unclear. Trimming left V 0 bases short and J 6 bases short, with 11 bases between. Germline lookup yields CDR1 MNHEY and CDR2 SMNVEV (reference sequence). This CDR3 spans 14 amino acids. CDR3 sequence reads: CASSLSVAVAEAFF. The CDR3 DNA sequence: TGTGCCAGCAGTTTATCGGTGGCAGTGGCTGAAGCTTTCTTT.

The count of this clone is one. The rearrangement links TRBV13 to TRBJ2-3, with 13 bases fitting TRBD2. J was trimmed by 2 bases and V by 4 bases; bases with no gene match: 3. Germline assignment: CDR1 PRHDT and CDR2 FYEKMQ (reference sequence). The CDR3 is 16 residues long. CDR3 region: CASSSGLAGATDTQYF. CDR3 nucleotide sequence: TGTGCCAGCAGCTCAGGACTAGCGGGAGCCACAGATACGCAGTATTTT.

The V and J genes are TRBV2 and TRBJ2-3, with TRBD2 matching 11 bases. Germline V lookup: CDR1 SNHLY, CDR2 FYNNEI. CDR3 length equals 18 residues. Trimming removed 5 bases from V and 1 base from J; junction bases left unmatched: 11. The CDR3 protein is CASSFYLETSGGTDTQYF. CDR3 sequence (DNA): TGTGCCAGCAGTTTCTACCTAGAGACTAGCGGGGGCACAGATACGCAGTATTTT. Full variable domain (remainder filled in from reference TRBV2 and TRBJ2-3): EPEVTQTPSHQVTQMGQEVILRCVPISNHLYFYWYRQILGQKVEFLVSFYNNEISEKSEIFDDQFSVERPDGSNFTLKIRSTKLEDSAMYFCASSFYLETSGGTDTQYFGPGTRLTVL.

The chain uses TRBV4-3 and TRBJ2-4; weak D call: TRBD1 (5 bases). The CDR3 length is 14 residues. In germline, CDR1 is LGHNA, CDR2 YSLEER. V dropped 3 bases and J dropped 2 bases, with 8 bases sitting between them. The CDR3 here is CASSHRQTKNIQYF. The CDR3 bases are TGCGCCAGCAGCCATAGACAGACCAAAAACATTCAGTACTTC.

V gene TRBV13 combines with J gene TRBJ2-3, with 12 bases matching TRBD1. V lost 5 bases, J lost 9 bases, and 6 bases stayed unmatched. The CDR3 is 14 residues long. CDR1 PRHDT and CDR2 FYEKMQ come from the germline V gene (reference sequence). CDR3 residues: CASSPGTGGETQYF. CDR3 DNA: TGTGCCAGCAGCCCAGGGACAGGGGGCGAGACGCAGTATTTT.

The DNA for the CDR3 is TGTGCCAGCAGTTCCGGGACAGATGAGCAGTTCTTC. Its protein is CASSSGTDEQFF. The chain carries TRBV27 and TRBJ2-1, with 7 bases identical to TRBD1. Per germline, CDR1 MNHEY and CDR2 SMNVEV (reference sequence). The CDR3 length is 12 residues. J gave up 8 bases and V 4 bases, and 2 bases lay outside the gene matches.

The rearrangement joins TRBV30 to TRBJ1-2, with D tentatively TRBD1 (6 bases). V was pared by 8 bases and J by 7 bases, with 14 bases between. Per germline, CDR1 GTSNPN and CDR2 SVGIG (reference sequence). The CDR3 totals 11 residues. CDR3 region: CAGGVGAGYTF. CDR3 DNA: TGTGCCGGGGGGGTGGGGGCTGGCTACACCTTC.

V usage is TRBV24-1 and J usage is TRBJ1-5, with 7 bases matching TRBD1. This CDR3 spans 12 amino acids. The junction had 4 bases not matched to a gene; V was cut back by 9 bases and J by 6 bases. The germline V gene encodes CDR1 KGHDR and CDR2 SFDVKD. CDR3 sequence (DNA): TGTGCCACCTCCCAGGGGGGTCAGCCCCAGCATTTT. As protein: CATSQGGQPQHF.

The V call is TRBV5-6, the J call TRBJ2-7; 7 bases match TRBD1. Unmatched junction bases numbered 11, after V lost 4 bases and J lost 4 bases. CDR3 length equals 15 residues. From germline, CDR1 is SGHDT and CDR2 YYEEEE. The chain's CDR3 is CASSGLDRQVYEQYF. The CDR3 DNA reads as TGTGCCAGCAGCGGTTTGGACAGGCAGGTTTACGAGCAGTACTTC.

CDR3: CARPRNEQYV. CDR3 in DNA: TGTGCCAGACCCAGGAACGAGCAGTACGTC. The chain is built from TRBV6-4 and TRBJ2-7; D unresolved. The CDR3 is 10 residues long. The germline V gene has CDR1 MRHNA and CDR2 SNTAGT. Deletions cut 9 bases from V and 5 bases from J, with 8 bases between.

The V and J genes are TRBV9 and TRBJ1-5; 7 nucleotides agree with TRBD1. V was clipped by 0 bases and J by 7 bases; unmatched bases: 7. In germline, CDR1 is SGDLS, CDR2 YYNGEE. This CDR3 spans 15 amino acids. The CDR3 bases are TGTGCCAGCAGCGTAGGGGACAGTGCTTCGCAGCCCCAGCATTTT. Encoded protein: CASSVGDSASQPQHF.

This chain links TRBV19 with TRBJ1-2, with 10 bases matching TRBD1. With V trimmed by 6 bases and J by 1 base, 2 bases remained unmatched. Germline V gene sequence: CDR1 LNHDA, CDR2 SQIVND (reference sequence). CDR3 length: 14 amino acids. The CDR3 sequence is CASSWTGGNYGYTF. CDR3 bases: TGTGCCAGTAGCTGGACAGGGGGTAACTATGGCTACACCTTC. Full variable domain (rest looked up from reference TRBV19 and TRBJ1-2): DGGITQSPKYLFRKEGQNVTLSCEQNLNHDAMYWYRQDPGQGLRLIYYSQIVNDFQKGDIAEGYSVSREKKESFPLTVTSAQKNPTAFYLCASSWTGGNYGYTFGSGTRLTVV.

The CDR3 nucleotides read TGTGCCAGCAGCAGGGGGGCAGAGGGAACTGAAGCTTTCTTT. This codes for CASSRGAEGTEAFF. The chain has TRBV27 and TRBJ1-1; TRBD1 matches 7 bases. Trimming cost V 6 bases and J 5 bases; bases outside gene matches: 9. The CDR3 length is 14 residues. Germline CDR1 and CDR2: MNHEY and SMNVEV (reference sequence).

The chain recombines TRBV20-1 with TRBJ1-5; D not certain. V lost 0 bases, J lost 11 bases, and 8 bases lay in between. The CDR3 is made up of 11 amino acids. The germline V gene encodes CDR1 DFQATT and CDR2 SNEGSKA (reference sequence). CDR3 loop: CSARDWQTQHF. As DNA, the CDR3 is TGCAGTGCTAGAGATTGGCAGACCCAGCATTTT.

The J gene is TRBJ2-2, the V gene TRBV15; TRBD2 might be the D (6 bases). This CDR3 spans 16 amino acids. Germline CDR1 LNHNV, CDR2 YYDKDF (reference sequence). V was pared by 1 base and J by 2 bases, with 11 bases between. CDR3 loop: CATSRAGDPNTGELFF. In nucleotides, the CDR3 is TGTGCCACCAGCAGAGCGGGAGACCCTAACACCGGGGAGCTGTTTTTT. The whole variable domain, remainder taken from reference TRBV15 and TRBJ2-2, is DAMVIQNPRYQVTQFGKPVTLSCSQTLNHNVMYWYQQKSSQAPKLLFHYYDKDFNNEADTPDNFQSRRPNTSFCFLDIRSPGLGDTAMYLCATSRAGDPNTGELFFGEGSRLTVL.

This clone was seen once. The chain is built from TRBV3-1 (or the pseudogene TRBV3-2) and TRBJ2-3, with 8 nucleotides matching TRBD2. V dropped 1 base and J dropped 6; count of bases not matched to a gene: 6. CDR1 LGHDT and CDR2 YNNKEL come from the germline V gene (reference sequence). This CDR3 has 15 amino acids. CDR3: CASSQAPAGVDTQYF. DNA for the CDR3: TGTGCCAGCAGCCAAGCCCCAGCGGGGGTGGATACGCAGTATTTT.

The V call is TRBV7-6, the J call TRBJ1-4; 10 bases match TRBD1. In germline, CDR1 is SGHVS, CDR2 FNYEAQ. The CDR3 sequence is 15 residues long. The V and J ends lost 4 bases and 10 bases, in that order; junction bases with no gene match: 9. For the CDR3, the DNA is TGTGCCAGCAGCTCAAACCGGGACAGGGGTGGAAAACTGTTTTTT. This sequence encodes CASSSNRDRGGKLFF.

The chain uses TRBV3-1 (or the pseudogene TRBV3-2) and TRBJ2-3; 15 nucleotides align to TRBD2. CDR3 size: 15 residues. Germline CDR1 is LGHDT and CDR2 is YNNKEL (reference sequence). V shed 3 bases and J 7 bases; nucleotides not matched to a gene: 2. Here the CDR3 DNA reads TGTGCCAGCAGCCAGGGGACTAGCGGGAGGAATACGCAGTATTTT. Its translation: CASSQGTSGRNTQYF.